Listed here is a single T cell receptor (beta chain). This receptor's antigen is unknown. No much larger clonotype is one base removed from it; base qualities were not supplied. The data are from a study of tumor-infiltrating lymphocytes in localized non-small cell lung cancer (dated by TCRdb to about 2021). Regarding the study in general: Several histologies were represented in the cohort, which also included both smokers and never-smokers as well as patients whose samples were collected after neoadjuvant chemotherapy. From each patient came resected tumor tissue plus uninvolved lung tissue from that same patient, and the uninvolved lung tissue was described as non-adjacent to the tumor. The same patients underwent several integrated assays, with TCR sequencing performed together with flow cytometry, multiplex immunofluorescence, RNA-seq, exome sequencing and proteomics. The overall ICON cohort was composed of around 140 surgical patients with localized non-small cell lung cancer whose tumors were resected. A total of around 58 patients were part of the paired comparison of immunoSEQ T-cell fraction between tumor and uninvolved lung.

Spanning cysteine to phenylalanine, the CDR3 consists of 11 amino acids. The only DNA kept is the CDR3, 33 bases in frame from the first base. V loses 4 bases, J loses 3 bases, and the germline ends lie 6 bases apart. Per the germline V gene (reference sequence), GTSNPN is the CDR1 and SVGIG is the CDR2. The first patient joined ICON in 2016, and enrollment wrapped up when the last patient was enrolled in late 2018. In a subcohort of 76 patients, fresh tumor and matched uninvolved tissue were collected for in-depth immune analyses, with TCR sequencing among those analyses. TCR sequencing was performed on DNA isolated from bulk tissue, without cell sorting. The immunoSEQ assay used for TCR sequencing gave the T-cell fraction in both tumor and uninvolved lung tissue. Concerning the study's data processing: For survival analysis, patients were split into high (upper tertile) and low (lower two tertiles) T-cell fraction groups and compared by log-rank test. Paired tumor versus uninvolved lung differences in T-cell fraction were tested with a signed-rank test. TCRdb retrieved this table from immuneACCESS and kept in-frame rearrangements only. Not all clones are present; in checked studies, unresolved V genes account for under half, and no reason is known for the remainder. V, J and clone size are those of that table, while D and trimming were read from the DNA. The sample table contains roughly 8,000 clones; only one count was recorded for about 60% of them. Of the sample, roughly 13% falls within the top ten clones.

Findings and caveats that apply to the study as a whole: The TCR-derived T-cell fraction showed no difference between the flow cytometry-defined immunotypes IM1 (good prognosis) and IM2 (poor prognosis). Since assay coverage differed from patient to patient depending on how much tissue was available, TCR sequencing was done for only a subset of the cohort. Different pieces of the same tissue were used for different assays, so technical variation could not be separated from intratumor heterogeneity. In line with immunofluorescence CD3 counts, TCRbeta sequencing supported higher T cell infiltration in tumors compared with uninvolved lung tissue.

The chain is made from TRBV30 and TRBJ1-1; too little of a D gene remains to name it. The sequenced sample was uninvolved lung tissue not adjacent to the tumor. The receptor was isolated from a human donor with non-small cell lung cancer. The CDR3: CAWIRYTEAFF. The DNA sequence is as follows: TGTGCCTGGATAAGGTACACTGAAGCTTTCTTT.